The 6 T cell receptor beta chains below come from one sample, sequenced in a study of T cells after yellow fever vaccination. TCRdb recomputed calls from the 5' RACE reads with MiXCR, one row per CDR3 protein. The sample contains 200,000 to 250,000 distinct CDR3 sequences, more than 3% of which appear only once. Sample: CD4+ T cells sorted from PBMCs, taken 10 days after the yellow fever booster vaccination. Receptor source: a man younger than 35 who received the YFV17D yellow fever vaccine.

This clonotype was seen repeatedly, ten times or more. V usage is TRBV20-1 and J usage is TRBJ1-6; perhaps TRBD1 as D (6 bases). Germline V gene lookup returns CDR1 DFQATT and CDR2 SNEGSKA (reference sequence). CDR3 length: 13 amino acids. The V end lost 6 bases, the J end lost 8 bases, and 14 bases lay between the germline ends. Written as DNA, the CDR3 is TGCAGTGCCCAGGAGACAGGATATTCACCCCTCCACTTT. Translating gives CSAQETGYSPLHF.

This clonotype was observed a handful of times. The chain is built from TRBV7-2 and TRBJ2-7, with 9 bases lining up with TRBD1. The germline V gene has CDR1 SGHTA and CDR2 FQGNSA. The CDR3 totals 15 residues. V gave up 2 bases and J gave up 5 bases; unmatched junction bases: 7. CDR3 protein: CASSLKGQGFDEQYF. CDR3 coding DNA: TGTGCCAGCAGCTTAAAGGGACAGGGATTTGACGAGCAGTACTTC.

The V call is TRBV5-1, the J call TRBJ2-3; 10 bases are shared with TRBD1. The V segment lost 4 bases and the J segment 5 bases; nucleotides outside the gene matches: 7. CDR3 length equals 15 residues. CDR1 and CDR2 from the germline V gene are SGHRS and YFSETQ. The CDR3 nucleotides read TGCGCCAGCAGCATCGGACAGGGGGGGCAAGATACGCAGTATTTT. Translated, it gives CASSIGQGGQDTQYF.

At least ten counts were recorded for this clonotype. The chain has TRBV2 and TRBJ2-7; the match to TRBD1 covers 11 bases. The germline V gene encodes CDR1 SNHLY and CDR2 FYNNEI. CDR3 length equals 14 residues. V was clipped by 9 bases and J by 6 bases; unmatched bases: 10. The CDR3 is CASGPIGTGGEQYF. CDR3 nucleotide sequence: TGTGCCAGTGGCCCCATCGGGACAGGGGGCGAGCAGTACTTC.

This clonotype was observed many times. The chain recombines TRBV12-3 or TRBV12-4 with TRBJ1-5; 8 bases fit TRBD1. V gave up 4 bases and J gave up 0 bases; unmatched junction bases: 5. The CDR3 has 16 residues. CDR3 protein: CASSSNQGASNQPQHF. The CDR3 DNA sequence: TGTGCCAGCAGTTCTAATCAGGGGGCTAGCAATCAGCCCCAGCATTTT.

This clonotype was observed a few times. This rearrangement joins TRBV7-2 to TRBJ2-3; 13 bases are a match to TRBD2. Germline V lookup: CDR1 SGHTA, CDR2 FQGNSA. The CDR3 has 16 amino acids. Germline trimming cut 5 bases from V and 8 bases from J; bases unmatched to any gene: 10. CDR3: CASSRGLAGAGLTQYF. In DNA, the CDR3 is TGTGCCAGCAGCAGAGGACTAGCGGGAGCAGGACTTACGCAGTATTTT.